A selection of T cell receptor beta chains follows, all from one sample in a study of pediatric ulcerative colitis. Sequenced by immunoSEQ multiplex PCR; TCRdb stores in-frame clones only, minus some. This repertoire shows roughly 54,000 clones, about 89% found once; its top ten account for about 1.5%. Sample: blood. The receptor set was obtained from a boy aged 5-17 years who was a control in a study of pediatric ulcerative colitis. The CDR3 runs from the conserved cysteine through the conserved F or W. D genes are given only for firm matches. Rows give clone size only sometimes, using once, few, many, or a class for an expanded clone.

v_call,d_call,clone_size,j_call,cdr3_nt,cdr3_aa
TRBV18,.,.,TRBJ2-5,TGTGCCAGCTCACCACCGGGCCTTGAGACCCAGTACTTC,CASSPPGLETQYF
TRBV2,.,.,TRBJ2-7,TGTGCCAGCAGCCTACAGGGAGTCGAGCAGTACTTC,CASSLQGVEQYF
TRBV4-2,TRBD1,.,TRBJ1-2,TGTGCCAGCAGCCAAGACGACAGGGGATTAAATGGCTACACCTTC,CASSQDDRGLNGYTF
TRBV9,TRBD1,.,TRBJ2-1,TGTGCCAGCAGCGTTGACAGGGGTGCCTACAATGAGCAGTTCTTC,CASSVDRGAYNEQFF
TRBV18,.,.,TRBJ2-5,TGTGCCAGCTCACTCTCCCCCACAGAGACCCAGTACTTC,CASSLSPTETQYF
TRBV5-4,.,.,TRBJ2-1,TGTGCCAGCAGTGAGGCTCCCAGCTCCTACAATGAGCAGTTCTTC,CASSEAPSSYNEQFF
TRBV5-1,.,.,TRBJ2-1,TGCGCCAGCAGCTTGGACTGGTCGGGGAATGAGCAGTTCTTC,CASSLDWSGNEQFF
TRBV4-2,TRBD1,.,TRBJ1-5,TGTGCCAGCAGCCACCGCCCGCAGGGGGCAGGCAATCAGCCCCAGCATTTT,CASSHRPQGAGNQPQHF
TRBV7-9,.,.,TRBJ2-1,TGTGCCAGCAGCCCACCCGTGACGGGTCAGAGATACAATGAGCAGTTCTTC,CASSPPVTGQRYNEQFF
TRBV2,.,.,TRBJ2-7,TGTGCCAGCAAGGCAGAAATTTACGAGCAGTACTTC,CASKAEIYEQYF
TRBV9,TRBD1,.,TRBJ2-1,TGTGCCAGCAGCCCAAGCGGGACAGGGTTCTACAATGAGCAGTTCTTC,CASSPSGTGFYNEQFF
TRBV5-6,.,.,TRBJ2-2,TGTGCCAGCAGCTTGGGTTGGAGTGGTTCAACCGGGGAGCTGTTTTTT,CASSLGWSGSTGELFF
TRBV9,TRBD1,.,TRBJ2-5,TGTGCCAGCAGCGATACCGGGACAGAAAAAGAGACCCAGTACTTC,CASSDTGTEKETQYF
TRBV30,.,.,TRBJ2-3,TGTGCCTGGAGTTCGGCAGGCAAAGATACGCAGTATTTT,CAWSSAGKDTQYF
TRBV28,.,.,TRBJ2-7,.,CASSTSAEIAPYEQYF
TRBV5-6,.,.,TRBJ2-7,TGTGCCAGCAGCTTGGCGGTCGTAAGTAGACATCAGGAGCAGTACTTC,CASSLAVVSRHQEQYF
TRBV6-5,.,once,TRBJ2-2,TGTGCCAGCAGGACGGTAGGCGGGGAGCTGTTTTTT,CASRTVGGELFF